This T cell receptor beta chain appears in the sequencing data of a study of T cells in narcolepsy. Regarding this clone: The antigen is not known. This CDR3 is also generated by other DNA sequences in the sample.

Only in-frame clones appear in the TCRdb table, and some are missing; sequencing was by immunoSEQ multiplex PCR. The sample includes about 30,000 clones, roughly 82% of them seen just once. Study-wide results and caveats: No autoreactive T cell clone sequences appeared in some memory CD4+ repertoires. Autoreactive HCRT-specific and TRIB2-specific clonotypes were marked in same-patient CSF-versus-blood CD4+ comparisons. Healthy controls reportedly lacked the autoreactive clonotypes serially found in patients' blood.

The CDR3 covers 14 residues. This clonotype was sampled from a human donor with narcolepsy. The chain is built from TRBV21-1 and TRBJ2-7; TRBD2 was called by the table and not checked on the DNA. TRBV21-1 is a listed pseudogene. Sequenced: CD45RA- memory CD4+ T cells from PBMCs. CDR3 DNA: TGTGCCAGCAGCAGATTAGCGGGAGGGCCCGAGCAGTACTTT. It specifies CASSRLAGGPEQYF.